This entry lists 25 T cell receptor beta chains sequenced from one sample in a study of blood T cells in healthy people across ages. Sample-barcoded 5' priming and a J-beta primer mix drove a second PCR of roughly 6 to 12 cycles. TCRdb redid the calling of the 5' RACE reads with MiXCR, one entry per CDR3 protein. Of 850,000 or so distinct CDR3 sequences in the sample, 29% are singletons; the top ten hold roughly 17%. Material for sequencing was blood. These TCRs come from a woman older than 75 in good health.

Concerning this clonotype itself: This clone may be a read error of a much larger clone one base away. The rearrangement links TRBV11-2 to TRBJ2-7, with 7 bases that match TRBD1. Germline V gives CDR1 SGHAT, CDR2 FQNNGV. V shed 4 bases, J shed 7 bases, and the junction held 7 bases outside the gene matches. There are 13 residues in the CDR3. The CDR3 reads CASSSNPGGEQYF. The DNA for the CDR3 is TGTGCCAGCAGCTCGAACCCAGGGGGTGAGCAGTACTTC.

This clonotype was picked up a small number of times. The chain joins TRBV30 to TRBJ1-2; D might be TRBD1 (6 bases). V was clipped by 3 bases and J by 4 bases, with 15 bases between them. This CDR3 contains 14 residues. CDR1 GTSNPN and CDR2 SVGIG come from the germline V gene (reference sequence). The CDR3 spells CAWSDWTDLYGYTF. The CDR3 DNA is TGTGCCTGGAGCGATTGGACAGATCTCTATGGCTACACCTTC.

The chain links TRBV18 to TRBJ1-5; 8 nucleotides line up with TRBD1. V trimming: 5 bases; J trimming: 4 bases; junction bases outside the gene matches: 7. The germline CDR1 and CDR2 sequences are KGHSH and LQKENI. The CDR3 loop spans 15 amino acids. The CDR3, as DNA: TGTGCCAGCTCAAATAGGACAGGGCAGAATCAGCCCCAGCATTTT. Its protein product is CASSNRTGQNQPQHF.

This clonotype was seen a few times. It may be a read error: a sequence one base away is much more abundant. The genes are TRBV10-3 and TRBJ2-5; TRBD1 matches 9 bases. V lost 11 bases to trimming and J lost 11 bases; unmatched junction nucleotides: 21. CDR3 length: 15 amino acids. CDR1 and CDR2 from the germline V gene are ENHRY and SYGVKD. In nucleotides, the CDR3 is TGTGCCGCCAAGGATTACGGGACAGGGTCGAATGAGCAGTACTTC. Its translation: CAAKDYGTGSNEQYF.

This clonotype has more than one count but fewer than ten. A junction end diverges from the germline sequence, so it may reflect a read error. This chain uses TRBV5-1 with TRBJ2-3, with 9 bases lining up with TRBD1. Germline V lookup: CDR1 SGHRS, CDR2 YFSETQ. The CDR3 loop spans 15 amino acids. The DNA for the CDR3 is TGCGCCGGCAGCCGGACAGGGGTGAGGGGGGATACGCAGTATTTT. It translates to CAGSRTGVRGDTQYF.

In its sample, this clonotype was seen a few times. V is TRBV11-2 and J is TRBJ2-5; possibly TRBD2 for D (5 bases). Germline CDR1 is SGHAT and CDR2 is FQNNGV. V was pared by 5 bases and J by 5 bases, with 9 bases between. CDR3 size: 12 residues. The CDR3 region has the DNA TGTGCCAGCAGCCTAGCTTGTGAGACCCAGTACTTC. Amino acid sequence: CASSLACETQYF.

There are a few counts of this clonotype. CDR3 amino acids: CASSLVGRSTTEAFF. The CDR3 nucleotides are TGCGCCAGCAGCTTGGTGGGACGGTCGACGACTGAAGCTTTCTTT. The chain links TRBV5-1 to TRBJ1-1; possibly TRBD1 for D (5 bases). Trimming took 0 bases from V and 5 from J, leaving 14 bases between them. The CDR3 is 15 residues long. Germline V lookup: CDR1 SGHRS, CDR2 YFSETQ.

This clonotype has at least ten counts. The V gene is TRBV7-9, the J gene TRBJ2-7, with D possibly being TRBD1 (5 bases). From germline, CDR1 is SEHNR and CDR2 FQNEAQ (reference sequence). V was shortened by 5 bases and J by 5 bases, with 16 bases between the two germline ends. The CDR3 totals 14 residues. CDR3 DNA: TGTGCCAGCAGCAAGCACACAGGCTTCGACGAGCAGTACTTC. The encoded protein is CASSKHTGFDEQYF.

About this clonotype itself: A much larger clone lies one base from this, so it may be a read error. The chain uses TRBV4-3 and TRBJ1-2; D is possibly TRBD1 (5 bases). Germline-derived CDR1 and CDR2 are LGHNA and YSLEER. The CDR3 runs 16 residues. Here the CDR3 DNA reads TGCGCCGGCAGCCTGATGACCGAGGGCAGAGGGACCGGCTACACCTTC. It is translated as CAGSLMTEGRGTGYTF.

As concerns this clonotype: Since no conserved phenylalanine or tryptophan closes the CDR3, a read error is the likely cause. The rearrangement links TRBV12-3 or TRBV12-4 to TRBJ1-1; tentatively, D is TRBD1 (6 bases). This CDR3 has 15 amino acids. The V gene lost 4 bases and the J gene lost 8 bases, with 20 bases spanning the gap. The CDR3 protein is CASSYDWRGGVEAFC. In DNA, the CDR3 is TGTGCCAGCAGTTACGATTGGAGGGGGGGAGTAGAAGCTTTCTGT.

This clonotype showed up many times. This chain uses TRBV7-8 with TRBJ2-5; D is unclear. CDR1 SGHVS and CDR2 FQNEAQ come from the germline V gene. V lost 5 bases and J 7 bases, leaving 11 bases between the germline ends. The CDR3 totals 12 residues. CDR3: CASSPRSPTQYF. In DNA, the CDR3 is TGTGCCAGCAGCCCACGCTCCCCGACCCAGTACTTC.

The chain joins TRBV27 to TRBJ1-2; a possible D gene is TRBD1 (6 bases). V was trimmed by 5 bases and J by 7 bases, leaving 20 bases between them. This CDR3 contains 15 residues. Germline values: CDR1 MNHEY, CDR2 SMNVEV (reference sequence). The CDR3 DNA follows: TGTGCCAGCAGTGTCTACCCCCTCCGGGGGCCTGGCTACACCTTC. As protein: CASSVYPLRGPGYTF.

This clonotype was counted only a few times. The chain couples TRBV11-3 to TRBJ1-1, with D uncertain. This CDR3 comprises 16 residues. In germline, CDR1 is SGHNT, CDR2 YENEEA. Trimming removed 0 bases from V and 1 base from J, with 12 bases in between. The CDR3 DNA sequence: TGTGCCAGCAGCTTAGATTCTAACAGACCGAACACTGAAGCTTTCTTT. Protein: CASSLDSNRPNTEAFF.

This rearrangement joins TRBV5-1 to TRBJ2-2; 8 positions match TRBD1. After removal of 3 bases from V and 6 bases from J, the junction contained 4 bases not matched to a gene. The CDR3 runs to 14 residues. Germline V gives CDR1 SGHRS, CDR2 YFSETQ. CDR3: CASSSTGEAGELFF. DNA for the CDR3: TGCGCCAGCAGCTCGACAGGGGAGGCCGGGGAGCTGTTTTTT.

This clonotype was recorded many times. The chain is built from TRBV12-3 or TRBV12-4 and TRBJ2-3, with TRBD2 identical over 10 bases. After removal of 6 bases from V and 4 bases from J, the junction contained 10 bases not matched to a gene. This CDR3 spans 16 amino acids. The CDR3: CASSRGPGLASDTQYF. The CDR3, as DNA: TGTGCCAGCAGCCGGGGTCCGGGACTAGCGTCAGATACGCAGTATTTT.

This clonotype was counted at least ten times. The chain recombines TRBV27 with TRBJ2-6; D is unresolved. This CDR3 spans 16 amino acids. Germline CDR1 is MNHEY and CDR2 is SMNVEV (reference sequence). V was clipped by 0 bases and J by 1 base, with 7 bases between them. In nucleotides, the CDR3 is TGTGCCAGCAGTTTATCGTTCCGGTCTGGGGCCAACGTCCTGACTTTC. This gives the protein CASSLSFRSGANVLTF.

This clonotype has a count of ten or more. The chain joins TRBV27 to TRBJ2-5; TRBD1 or TRBD2 may be the D gene (8 bases each). The germline CDR1 and CDR2 sequences are MNHEY and SMNVEV (reference sequence). This CDR3 region has 14 residues. Between the trimmed V and J ends, which lost 5 bases and 4 bases, there was a span of 14 bases. CDR3: CASSGGGTGETQYF. CDR3 nucleotides: TGTGCCAGCAGTGGCGGGGGGACAGGAGAGACCCAGTACTTC.

CDR3 nucleotides: TGTGCCAGCAGCTTAGCGGGGAACCTCCGGGAGACCCAGTACTTC. Encoded protein: CASSLAGNLRETQYF. This chain joins TRBV11-2 and TRBJ2-5; possibly TRBD2 for D (5 bases). The V end lost 1 base, the J end lost 5 bases, and 14 bases lay between the germline ends. Germline lookup yields CDR1 SGHAT and CDR2 FQNNGV. There are 15 residues in the CDR3.

This clonotype was observed a few times. This chain joins TRBV6-1 and TRBJ1-4, with unresolved D. This CDR3 spans 14 amino acids. The V and J ends lost 11 bases and 4 bases respectively, with 17 bases between them. Per the germline V gene, CDR1 is MNHNS and CDR2 is SASEGT. The CDR3 DNA reads as TGTGCCTGTTCACCCAGATCCTATAATGAAAAACTGTTTTTT. It is translated as CACSPRSYNEKLFF.

V and J are TRBV18 and TRBJ2-7; 8 nucleotides align to TRBD1. This CDR3 spans 17 amino acids. The J segment lost 5 bases and the V segment lost 4 bases, leaving 16 bases of the junction unmatched. Germline values: CDR1 KGHSH, CDR2 LQKENI. As DNA, the CDR3 is TGTGCCAGCTCACGCACCATGGCCGGGACAGGCACCCACGAGCAGTACTTC. This gives the protein CASSRTMAGTGTHEQYF.

J is TRBJ2-1 and V is TRBV20-1; the D call may be TRBD1 or TRBD2 (5 bases each). V gave up 6 bases and J gave up 0 bases, with 18 bases separating them. The CDR3 covers 16 residues. The germline V gene encodes CDR1 DFQATT and CDR2 SNEGSKA (reference sequence). As DNA, the CDR3 is TGCAGTGCAACGGGACCGCATCAAAGCTCCTACAATGAGCAGTTCTTC. Translated, it gives CSATGPHQSSYNEQFF.

This clonotype showed up just a few times. V gene TRBV27 combines with J gene TRBJ1-5; D may be TRBD1 (5 bases). CDR3 length: 16 amino acids. Trimming took 6 bases from V and 2 from J, leaving 17 bases between them. Germline values: CDR1 MNHEY, CDR2 SMNVEV (reference sequence). The CDR3 DNA reads TGTGCCAGCAGAAGTACGGGGGATCTAGGCAATCAGCCCCAGCATTTT. Its protein is CASRSTGDLGNQPQHF.

The table lists this clonotype with many counts. This sequence joins TRBV10-3 and TRBJ2-7; D is undetermined. Germline V CDR1 and CDR2: ENHRY, SYGVKD. The V end was cut by 6 bases, the J end by 2 bases, with 11 bases between. This CDR3 is built from 13 residues. In nucleotides, the CDR3 is TGTGCCATCAGAGTGGAGAGCGCCTACGAGCAGTACTTC. This gives the protein CAIRVESAYEQYF.

The V and J genes are TRBV4-3 and TRBJ2-7; 8 nucleotides line up with TRBD1. The J segment lost 0 bases and the V segment lost 1 base, leaving 2 bases of the junction unmatched. Looked up from germline, CDR1 is LGHNA and CDR2 is YSLEER. The CDR3 extends over 15 amino acids. In nucleotides, the CDR3 is TGCGCCAGCAGCCAAGGGGACAGGAGCTCCTACGAGCAGTACTTC. Translation gives CASSQGDRSSYEQYF.

The chain links TRBV29-1 to TRBJ2-2; 9 bases agree with TRBD1. The CDR3 has 13 residues. Trimming took 7 bases from V and 3 from J; bases not matched to a gene: 3. CDR1 is SQVTM and CDR2 is ANQGSEA in the germline V gene. The DNA of the CDR3 is TGCAGCGGGGGACAGGGCGACACCGGGGAGCTGTTTTTT. This sequence encodes CSGGQGDTGELFF.